This TCR beta chain was identified in a study of OX40 agonist ivuxolimab in advanced cancers. Study-level information: With a range of 23 to 79, age averaged approximately 60 years, and nearly 85% were male. Whole-study results and caveats: Compared with CD4+, CD8+ T cells on average had more expanded clones. Both blood CD4+ and CD8+ T cells showed clonal growth by week 6 at 0.1 to 3.0 mg/kg.

Method: immunoSEQ multiplex PCR; TCRdb's copy keeps in-frame clones and lacks some. The data show under 55,000 clones, with around 85% seen just once and around 6.9% held by the top ten. On this clone itself: Its antigen is unknown.

The CDR3 covers 16 residues. Trimming stripped 1 base from V and 4 bases from J, with 14 bases between. Looked up from germline, CDR1 is LNHDA and CDR2 is SQIVND (reference sequence). Sequences were derived from CD4+ or CD8+ T cells sorted from blood, sampled in a trial of the OX40 agonist ivuxolimab. The chain uses TRBV19 and TRBJ2-1, with a weak D call TRBD1 (5 bases). The TCR comes from an adult with an advanced solid tumor such as melanoma, head and neck, liver or kidney cancer. CDR3 nucleotide sequence: TGTGCCAGTAGTATAGGCGGTTGGGGCAGGTACAATGAGCAGTTCTTC. This gives the protein CASSIGGWGRYNEQFF.